This is a list of T cell receptor beta chains from one sample in a study of follicular helper T cells after annual influenza vaccination. Data came from immunoSEQ multiplex PCR; TCRdb stores just in-frame clones and leaves some out. Found here are about 15,000 clones, approximately 84% of them singletons; the top ten hold about 1.3%. The sample here was CXCR5+ CD38- circulating T follicular helper cells from blood, taken 7 days after influenza vaccination. Receptor source: an adult who received the influenza vaccine. The CDR3 runs from the conserved cysteine through the conserved F or W. A D gene is named only where the DNA matches it firmly. Size is omitted from some rows. Given values are once, few, many or a class for expanded clones.

d_call | j_call | clone_size | v_call | cdr3_length | cdr3_nt | cdr3_aa
NA | TRBJ2-2 | NA | TRBV10-2 | 13 | TGCGCCAGCAGTTTAGCCCGAGACGGGGAGCTGTTTTTT | CASSLARDGELFF
NA | TRBJ2-1 | once | TRBV18 | 11 | TGTGCCAGCTCACCACAGCTTGAGCAGTTCTTC | CASSPQLEQFF
NA | TRBJ2-1 | NA | TRBV30 | 13 | TGTGCTATTATGGGGGGTCCCTACAATGAGCAGTTCTTC | CAIMGGPYNEQFF
TRBD2 | TRBJ2-3 | NA | TRBV30 | 13 | TGTGCCTGTTTAGCGGGAGCCACAGATACGCAGTATTTT | CACLAGATDTQYF
NA | TRBJ2-7 | NA | TRBV20-1 | 11 | TGCAGTGCTGAAGACTCGTACGAGCAGTACTTC | CSAEDSYEQYF
TRBD2 | TRBJ2-5 | NA | TRBV10-3 | 15 | TGTGCCATCAGCAGACTAGCGGGGGAGGGAGAGACCCAGTACTTC | CAISRLAGEGETQYF
NA | TRBJ1-6 | NA | TRBV27 | 15 | TGTGCCAGCAGTTTCTCCTCCCCACGAGAGACACCCCTCCACTTT | CASSFSSPRETPLHF
NA | TRBJ2-3 | NA | TRBV5-1 | 13 | TGCGCCAGCAGCGGAGGGGTTTCAGATACGCAGTATTTT | CASSGGVSDTQYF
NA | TRBJ1-6 | NA | TRBV14 | 16 | TGTGCCAGCAGCCAAATGGGCCGGGGGGAGGATTCACCCCTCCACTTT | CASSQMGRGEDSPLHF
TRBD1 | TRBJ2-1 | NA | TRBV10-1 | 16 | TGCGCCAGCAGCGACGTCGGGACAGAAAGAACAAATGAGCAGTTCTTC | CASSDVGTERTNEQFF
TRBD1 | TRBJ2-7 | NA | TRBV18 | 15 | TGTGCCAGCTCACAAGGACAGGGGCTTCCCTACGAGCAGTACTTC | CASSQGQGLPYEQYF
TRBD1 | TRBJ1-1 | NA | TRBV7-9 | 14 | TGTGCCAGCAGGCTTGGACAGGCCAACACTGAAGCTTTCTTT | CASRLGQANTEAFF
TRBD2 | TRBJ2-7 | once | TRBV11-2 | 17 | TGTGCCAGCAGCTTAGGGGGGTTTAGCGGGGGGGTCTCCGAGCAGTACTTC | CASSLGGFSGGVSEQYF
NA | TRBJ1-4 | once | TRBV7-2 | 16 | TGTGCCAGCAGCTTAAAGGTCGGGTGGGGCTCGGAAAAACTGTTTTTT | CASSLKVGWGSEKLFF
NA | TRBJ2-2 | NA | TRBV21-1 | 17 | TGTGCCAGCAGCAAAGTTGGACTAGTGAACTGTCAGTGGGAGCTGTTTTTT | CASSKVGLVNCQWELFF
NA | TRBJ1-1 | NA | TRBV13 | 14 | TGTGCCAGCAGCTCCTATTCTCCAAGCAATGAAGCTTTCTTT | CASSSYSPSNEAFF
TRBD1 | TRBJ1-2 | NA | TRBV19 | 14 | TGTGCCAGTAGTATGTTGGCAGGGGGATATGGCTACACCTTC | CASSMLAGGYGYTF
NA | TRBJ2-2 | NA | TRBV2 | 14 | TGTGCCAGCAGAAGGGGCCCTAACACCGGGGAGCTGTTTTTT | CASRRGPNTGELFF
NA | TRBJ1-2 | few | TRBV5-6 | 12 | TGTGCCAGCAGCTTGCGGGGCTATGGCTACACCTTC | CASSLRGYGYTF
TRBD1 | TRBJ2-3 | NA | TRBV27 | 15 | TGTGCCAGCAAAAAGGGGTCCCAGGGGGCAGATACGCAGTATTTT | CASKKGSQGADTQYF
NA | TRBJ1-1 | NA | TRBV28 | 14 | TGTGCGTCGGTTGGGGGGGGTATAGACACTGAAGCTTTCTTT | CASVGGGIDTEAFF
NA | TRBJ2-7 | NA | TRBV5-5 | 15 | TGTGCCAGCAGCTTGGACAGGGTCGTCCGATACGAGCAGTACTTC | CASSLDRVVRYEQYF
NA | TRBJ2-7 | NA | TRBV7-9 | 13 | TGTGCCAGCAGCCAAACAAACTCCTACGAGCAGTACTTC | CASSQTNSYEQYF
NA | TRBJ1-2 | NA | TRBV30 | 14 | TGTGCCTGGAAAATCCCGGGGGTAGACTATGGCTACACCTTC | CAWKIPGVDYGYTF
NA | TRBJ1-6 | NA | TRBV11-2 | 14 | TGTGCCAGCAGCTTAGCGGTATATAATTCACCCCTCCACTTT | CASSLAVYNSPLHF
TRBD2 | TRBJ2-2 | NA | TRBV7-9 | 15 | TGTGCCAGCAGCTTAGCGCGGGGGTATGGCGGGGAGCTGTTTTTT | CASSLARGYGGELFF
NA | TRBJ2-3 | NA | TRBV7-6 | 14 | TGTGCCAGCAGTCAACGGGAGAGGGGTGATACGCAGTATTTT | CASSQRERGDTQYF